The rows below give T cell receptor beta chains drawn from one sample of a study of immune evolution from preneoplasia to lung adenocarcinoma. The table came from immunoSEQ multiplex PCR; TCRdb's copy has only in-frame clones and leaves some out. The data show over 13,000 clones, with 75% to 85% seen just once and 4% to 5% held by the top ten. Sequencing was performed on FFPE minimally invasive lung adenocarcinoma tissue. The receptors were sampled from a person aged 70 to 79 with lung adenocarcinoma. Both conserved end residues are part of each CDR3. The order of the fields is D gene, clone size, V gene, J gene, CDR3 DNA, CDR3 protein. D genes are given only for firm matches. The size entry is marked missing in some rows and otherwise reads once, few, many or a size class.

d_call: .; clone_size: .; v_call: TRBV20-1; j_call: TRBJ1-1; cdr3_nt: TGCAGTGCTAGCACGCCCACTGAAGCTTTCTTT; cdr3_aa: CSASTPTEAFF
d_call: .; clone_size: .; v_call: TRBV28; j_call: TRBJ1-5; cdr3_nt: TGTGCCAGCAGTTCCCCTTTCCAGCCCCAGCATTTT; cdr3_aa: CASSSPFQPQHF
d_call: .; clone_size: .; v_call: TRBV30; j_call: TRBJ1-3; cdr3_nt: TGTGCCTGGAGAGCTGGAAACACCATATATTTT; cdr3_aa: CAWRAGNTIYF
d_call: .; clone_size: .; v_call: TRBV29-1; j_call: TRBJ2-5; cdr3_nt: TGCAGCGTTGAGCTCGCCAGAAACCAAGAGACCCAGTACTTC; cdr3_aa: CSVELARNQETQYF
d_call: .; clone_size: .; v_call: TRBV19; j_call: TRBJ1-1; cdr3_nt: TGTGCCAGTAGTTTCGGGACACCAAACACTGAAGCTTTCTTT; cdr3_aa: CASSFGTPNTEAFF
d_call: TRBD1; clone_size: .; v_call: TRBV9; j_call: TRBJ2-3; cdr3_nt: TGTGCCAGCAGCGTTCAAGGGGGCGCCGATACGCAGTATTTT; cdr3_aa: CASSVQGGADTQYF
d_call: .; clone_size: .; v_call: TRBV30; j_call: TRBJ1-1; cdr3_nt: TGTGTCTGGGGGAGGAACACTGAAGCTTTCTTT; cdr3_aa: CVWGRNTEAFF
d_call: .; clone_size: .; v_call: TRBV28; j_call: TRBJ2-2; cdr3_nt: TGTGCTACCCGGGGGGCGGGTAGAACCGGGGAGCTGTTTTTT; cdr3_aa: CATRGAGRTGELFF
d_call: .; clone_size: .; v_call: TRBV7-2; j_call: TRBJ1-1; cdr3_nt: TGTGCCAGCAGATCTACTCCAGGGTGGACTGAAGCTTTCTTT; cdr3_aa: CASRSTPGWTEAFF
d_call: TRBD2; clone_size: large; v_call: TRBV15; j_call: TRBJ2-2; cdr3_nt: TGTGCCACCAGCAGAGAGACTAGCGGGAGAGGGACCGGGGAGCTGTTTTTT; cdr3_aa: CATSRETSGRGTGELFF
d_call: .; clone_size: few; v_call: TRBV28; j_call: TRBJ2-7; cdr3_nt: TGTGCCAGCAGTTTGCAACGGGAGAGGGACGAGCAGTACTTC; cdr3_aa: CASSLQRERDEQYF
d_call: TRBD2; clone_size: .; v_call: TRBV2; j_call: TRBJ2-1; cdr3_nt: TGTGCCAGCAGCCCTCCCGGGGGAGGGAATGAGCAGTTCTTC; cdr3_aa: CASSPPGGGNEQFF
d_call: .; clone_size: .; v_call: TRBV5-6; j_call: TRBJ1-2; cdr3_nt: TGTGCCAGCAGCTTGGTTTCCTATGGCTACACCTTC; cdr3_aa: CASSLVSYGYTF
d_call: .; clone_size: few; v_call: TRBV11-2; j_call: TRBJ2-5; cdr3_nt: TGTGCCAGCAGCTTTGCTTTACAAGAGACCCAGTACTTC; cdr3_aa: CASSFALQETQYF
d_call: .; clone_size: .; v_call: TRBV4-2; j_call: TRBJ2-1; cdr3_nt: TGTGCCAGCAGCCAAGGGGCCCTGTCGGGGTCCTACAATGAGCAGTTCTTC; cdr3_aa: CASSQGALSGSYNEQFF